This entry concerns a single T cell receptor beta chain. Antigen unknown. Libraries were prepared by immunoSEQ multiplex PCR; TCRdb keeps only in-frame clonotypes and omits some of them. Of under 55,000 clones in the sample, 70% to 90% are singletons; the top ten hold 2% to 3%. The sample originates from a study of T cell clones after liver transplantation. On the study more broadly: Standard immunosuppression, with no induction, continued until 12-24 months after transplant.

Study-wide results and limits: Graft donor-reactive T cells possibly entered the graft instead of undergoing deletion. In 5 of 8 subjects, circulating graft-donor-reactive CD4 TCRbeta sequences fell significantly after transplant.

The CDR3 has 12 residues. Germline V gene data show CDR1 as MDHEN and CDR2 as SYDVKM. V gave up 6 bases and J gave up 8 bases, with 13 bases separating them. The source of this sequence is a human patient who received a liver transplant. Part of the T cells may come from the graft donor. The V call is TRBV28, the J call TRBJ1-2, with D tentatively TRBD1 (5 bases). The input for sequencing was CD4+ T cells from blood, taken 24 months after liver transplant. In DNA form, the CDR3 reads TGTGCCAGCAGCCCTAACGGGGGAGGCTACACCTTC. The encoded protein is CASSPNGGGYTF.